This entry describes one T cell receptor beta chain. Its antigen is not identified. V lost 5 bases to trimming and J lost 6 bases, with 17 bases between them. Germline V CDR1 and CDR2: SGHAT, FQNNGV. The CDR3 has 15 residues. The source of the sample is a study of T cell responses to AZD1222 COVID-19 vaccine. Study-level points and caveats: Seropositive AZD1222 recipients at baseline numbered only five or six. Increased Spike-specific TCR breadth and depth were observed after two AZD1222 doses. Sampled repertoires all dated from after the peak T cell response. The sample set comprised mostly white British donors with more females, and clonal diversity was possibly underestimated.

Repertoires were generated with immunoSEQ multiplex PCR, while TCRdb's copy carries only in-frame clones and drops some. The sample has about 180,000 clones, 80% to 95% seen once. This sequence joins TRBV11-2 and TRBJ2-1; D unresolved. This material consisted of peripheral blood, taken 28 days after the second AZD1222 dose. This clonotype was obtained from an adult who received the AZD1222 COVID-19 vaccine. The CDR3 sequence is CASSPLDWEGNEQFF. CDR3 nucleotide sequence: TGTGCCAGCAGCCCGCTCGATTGGGAAGGCAATGAGCAGTTCTTC.